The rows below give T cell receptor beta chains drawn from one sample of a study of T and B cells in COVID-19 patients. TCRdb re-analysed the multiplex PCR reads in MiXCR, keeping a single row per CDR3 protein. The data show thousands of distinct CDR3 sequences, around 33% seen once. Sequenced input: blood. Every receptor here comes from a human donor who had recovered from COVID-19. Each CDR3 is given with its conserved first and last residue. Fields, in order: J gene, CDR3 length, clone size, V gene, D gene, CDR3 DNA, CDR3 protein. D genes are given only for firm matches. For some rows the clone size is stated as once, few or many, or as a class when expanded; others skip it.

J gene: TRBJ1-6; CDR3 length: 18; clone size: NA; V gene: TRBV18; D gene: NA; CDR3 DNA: TGTGCCAGCACGCCACGGCCCCAGGGTGCACTGTATAATTCACCCCTCCACTTT; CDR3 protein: CASTPRPQGALYNSPLHF
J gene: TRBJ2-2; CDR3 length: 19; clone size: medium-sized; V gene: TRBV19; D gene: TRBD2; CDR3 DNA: TGTGCCAGTAACCTCCCGGGACTAGCGGGGGGGCCGGACACCGGGGAGCTGTTTTTT; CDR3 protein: CASNLPGLAGGPDTGELFF
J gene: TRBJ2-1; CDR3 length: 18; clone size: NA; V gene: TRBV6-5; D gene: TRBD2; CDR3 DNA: TGTGCCAGCAGTTACTCGATTGCGCGGGCGGGGGGGTACAATGAGCAGTTCTTC; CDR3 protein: CASSYSIARAGGYNEQFF
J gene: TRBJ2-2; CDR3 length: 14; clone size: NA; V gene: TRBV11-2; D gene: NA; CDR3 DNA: TGTGCCAGCAGCTTAGAGGCATTAACCGGGGAGCTGTTTTTT; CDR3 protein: CASSLEALTGELFF
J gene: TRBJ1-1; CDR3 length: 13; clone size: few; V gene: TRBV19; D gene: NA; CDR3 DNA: TGTGCCAGTAGTAAAGGGATGAACACTGAAGCTTTCTTT; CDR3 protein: CASSKGMNTEAFF
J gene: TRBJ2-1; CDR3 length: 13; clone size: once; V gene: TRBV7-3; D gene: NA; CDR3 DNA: TGTGCCAGCAGCTTAGGGGGACACAGTGAGCAGTTCTTC; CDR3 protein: CASSLGGHSEQFF
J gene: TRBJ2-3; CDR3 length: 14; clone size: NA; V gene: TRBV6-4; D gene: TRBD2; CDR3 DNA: TGTGCCAGCAGTGAGCGGGGGGGAAGGGGAACGCAGTATTTT; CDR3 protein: CASSERGGRGTQYF
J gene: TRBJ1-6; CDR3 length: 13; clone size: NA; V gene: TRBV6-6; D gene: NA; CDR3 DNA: TGTGCCAGCAGTTACCCTTCGAATTCACCCCTCCACTTT; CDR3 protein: CASSYPSNSPLHF
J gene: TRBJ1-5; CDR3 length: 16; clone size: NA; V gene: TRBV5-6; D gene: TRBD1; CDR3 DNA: TGTGCCAGCAGCGACTCCGGGACAGGGGTGGCTCAGCCCCAGCATTTT; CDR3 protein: CASSDSGTGVAQPQHF
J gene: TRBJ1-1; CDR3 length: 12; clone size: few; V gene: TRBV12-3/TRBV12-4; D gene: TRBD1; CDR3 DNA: TGTGCCAGCAGTGGGGACAGGTTTGGGGCTTTCTTT; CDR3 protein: CASSGDRFGAFF
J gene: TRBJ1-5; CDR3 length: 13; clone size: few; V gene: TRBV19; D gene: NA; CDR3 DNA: TGTGCCACCACCTTAGACGTTTATCAGCCCCAGCATTTT; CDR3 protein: CATTLDVYQPQHF
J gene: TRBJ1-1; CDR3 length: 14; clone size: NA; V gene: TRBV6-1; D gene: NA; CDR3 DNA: TGTGCCAGCCTGGGGGCGCCTTTGAACACTGAAGCTTTCTTT; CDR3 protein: CASLGAPLNTEAFF
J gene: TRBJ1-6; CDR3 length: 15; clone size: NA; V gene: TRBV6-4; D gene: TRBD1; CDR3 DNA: TGTGCCAGCACCGACGCCCAGGGGGCAAATTCACCCCTCCACTTT; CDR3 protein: CASTDAQGANSPLHF
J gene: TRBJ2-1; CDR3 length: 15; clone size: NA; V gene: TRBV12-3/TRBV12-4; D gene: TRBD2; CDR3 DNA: TGTGCCAGCAGTTTTGCGGCGGGGGCCTACAATGAGCAGTTCTTC; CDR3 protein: CASSFAAGAYNEQFF
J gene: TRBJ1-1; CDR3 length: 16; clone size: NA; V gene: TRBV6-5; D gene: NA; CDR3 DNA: TGTGCCAGCAGTGAATTGCTCCGCCTGAGAGAGACTGAAGCTTTCTTT; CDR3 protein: CASSELLRLRETEAFF
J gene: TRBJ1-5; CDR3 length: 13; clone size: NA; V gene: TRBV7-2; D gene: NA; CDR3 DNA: TGTGCCAGCAGCCAGTGGGGGGGACAGCCCCAGCATTTT; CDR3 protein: CASSQWGGQPQHF